This T cell receptor beta chain is drawn from a study of shared clonotypes between healthy human individuals. CDR3 size: 15 residues. V lost 3 bases, J lost 3 bases, and 14 bases lay in between. Germline V lookup: CDR1 LGHNT, CDR2 FRNRAP. Every donor was a Caucasian adult from Nashville, Tennessee. Deep was the level at which the assay was run. Repertoires were generated with immunoSEQ multiplex PCR, while TCRdb's copy carries only in-frame clones and drops some. The sample shows some 1.5 million clones, about 98% of them seen only once. The source is a man aged 25-45 years in good health. Sequencing was carried out using naive CD4+ T cells sorted from blood. Subset reported: CD45RA+ positively selected. The rearrangement links TRBV12-5 to TRBJ1-2; no definite D call. The CDR3 DNA sequence: TGTGCTAGTGGTTTTTGGCCTCCCCAGGACTATGGCTACACCTTC. This translates into CASGFWPPQDYGYTF.